This T cell receptor beta chain came from a study of control samples from healthy donors and cancer patients. The data were produced by immunoSEQ multiplex PCR, yet TCRdb's version contains in-frame clones alone and is incomplete. The sample has tens of thousands of clones, around nine tenths seen once; the top ten hold under 2%. Germline values: CDR1 LGHDT, CDR2 YNNKEL (reference sequence). This CDR3 has 17 residues. V lost 1 base to trimming and J lost 3 bases; unmatched junction nucleotides: 9. The sequencing input was PBMCs. This clonotype was obtained from a woman aged 55-69 years with head and neck cancer. This chain links TRBV3-1 (or the pseudogene TRBV3-2) with TRBJ2-3; 8 bases match TRBD2. The CDR3 nucleotides are TGTGCCAGCAGCCAAGGAGTTCGAGCGGGAGTAACAGATACGCAGTATTTT. As protein: CASSQGVRAGVTDTQYF.